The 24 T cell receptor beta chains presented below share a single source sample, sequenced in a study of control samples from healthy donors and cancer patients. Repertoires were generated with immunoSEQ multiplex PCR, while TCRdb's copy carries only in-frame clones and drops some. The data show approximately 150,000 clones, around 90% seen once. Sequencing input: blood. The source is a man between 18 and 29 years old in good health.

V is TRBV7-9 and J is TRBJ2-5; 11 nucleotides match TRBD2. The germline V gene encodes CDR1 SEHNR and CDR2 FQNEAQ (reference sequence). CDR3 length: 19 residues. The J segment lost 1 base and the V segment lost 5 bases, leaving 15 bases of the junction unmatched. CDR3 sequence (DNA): TGTGCCAGCAGCAGACGACCTAGCGGGGGGCTACCTTTCCAAGAGACCCAGTACTTC. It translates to CASSRRPSGGLPFQETQYF.

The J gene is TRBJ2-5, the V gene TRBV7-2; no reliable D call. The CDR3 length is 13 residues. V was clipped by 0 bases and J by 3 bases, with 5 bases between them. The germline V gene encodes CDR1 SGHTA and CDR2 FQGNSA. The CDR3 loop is CASSLARKETQYF. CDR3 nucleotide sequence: TGTGCCAGCAGCTTAGCCAGAAAAGAGACCCAGTACTTC.

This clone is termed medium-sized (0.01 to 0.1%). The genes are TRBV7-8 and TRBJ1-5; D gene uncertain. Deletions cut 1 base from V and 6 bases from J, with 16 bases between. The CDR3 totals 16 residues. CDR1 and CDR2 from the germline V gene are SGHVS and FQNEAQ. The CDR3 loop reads CASSLEVPAVGQPQHF. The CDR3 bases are TGTGCCAGCAGCTTAGAGGTTCCCGCGGTGGGTCAGCCCCAGCATTTT.

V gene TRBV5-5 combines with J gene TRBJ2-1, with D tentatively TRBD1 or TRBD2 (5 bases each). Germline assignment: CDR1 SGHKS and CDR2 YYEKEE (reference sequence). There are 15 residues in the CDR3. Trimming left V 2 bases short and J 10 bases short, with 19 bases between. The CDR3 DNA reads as TGTGCCAGCAGCTTACCTCTAGGGGACCCCTGGGAGCAGTTCTTC. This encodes CASSLPLGDPWEQFF. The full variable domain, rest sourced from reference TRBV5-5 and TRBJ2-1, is DAGVTQSPTHLIKTRGQQVTLRCSPISGHKSVSWYQQVLGQGPQFIFQYYEKEERGRGNFPDRFSARQFPNYSSELNVNALLLGDSALYLCASSLPLGDPWEQFFGPGTRLTVL.

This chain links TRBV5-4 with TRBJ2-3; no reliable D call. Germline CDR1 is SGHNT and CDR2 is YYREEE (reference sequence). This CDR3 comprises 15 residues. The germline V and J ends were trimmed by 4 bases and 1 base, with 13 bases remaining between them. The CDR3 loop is CASSPRMGGTDTQYF. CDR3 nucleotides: TGTGCCAGCAGCCCGAGAATGGGCGGCACAGATACGCAGTATTTT.

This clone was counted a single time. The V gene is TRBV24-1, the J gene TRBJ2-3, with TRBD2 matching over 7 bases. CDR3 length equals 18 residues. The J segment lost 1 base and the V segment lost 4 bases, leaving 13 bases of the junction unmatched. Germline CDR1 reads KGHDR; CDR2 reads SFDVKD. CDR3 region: CATSDQSVTSVGTDTQYF. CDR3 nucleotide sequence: TGTGCCACCAGTGACCAGTCCGTCACTAGCGTCGGCACAGATACGCAGTATTTT.

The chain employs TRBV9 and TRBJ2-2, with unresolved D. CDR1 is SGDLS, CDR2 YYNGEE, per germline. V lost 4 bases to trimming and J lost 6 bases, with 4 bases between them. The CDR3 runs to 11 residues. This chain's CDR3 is CASSLAGELFF. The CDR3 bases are TGTGCCAGCAGCCTGGCCGGGGAGCTGTTTTTT.

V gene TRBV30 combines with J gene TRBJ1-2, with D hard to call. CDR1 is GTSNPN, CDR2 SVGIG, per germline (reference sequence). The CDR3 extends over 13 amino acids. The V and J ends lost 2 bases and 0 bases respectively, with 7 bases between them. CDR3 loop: CAWSHQANYGYTF. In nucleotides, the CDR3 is TGTGCCTGGAGTCACCAGGCTAACTATGGCTACACCTTC. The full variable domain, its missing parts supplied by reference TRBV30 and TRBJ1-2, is SQTIHQWPATLVQPVGSPLSLECTVEGTSNPNLYWYRQAAGRGLQLLFYSVGIGQISSEVPQNLSASRPQDRQFILSSKKLLLSDSGFYLCAWSHQANYGYTFGSGTRLTVV.

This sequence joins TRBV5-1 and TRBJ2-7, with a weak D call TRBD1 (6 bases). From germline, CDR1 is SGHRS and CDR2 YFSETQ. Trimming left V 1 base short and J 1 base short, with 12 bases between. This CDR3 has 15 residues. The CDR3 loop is CASSLLPGASYEQYF. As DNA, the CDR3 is TGCGCCAGCAGCTTGTTACCAGGGGCATCCTACGAGCAGTACTTC.

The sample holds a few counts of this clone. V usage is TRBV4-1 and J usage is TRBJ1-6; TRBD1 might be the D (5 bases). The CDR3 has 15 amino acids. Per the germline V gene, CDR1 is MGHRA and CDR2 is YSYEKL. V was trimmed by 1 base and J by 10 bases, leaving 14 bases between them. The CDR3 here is CASSQGFRDESPLHF. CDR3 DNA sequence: TGCGCCAGCAGCCAAGGTTTCAGGGATGAGTCACCCCTCCACTTT.

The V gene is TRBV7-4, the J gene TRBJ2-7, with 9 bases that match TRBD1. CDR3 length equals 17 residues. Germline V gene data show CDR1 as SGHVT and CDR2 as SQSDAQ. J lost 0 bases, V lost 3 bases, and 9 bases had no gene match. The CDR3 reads CASSLPPRDRVSYEQYF. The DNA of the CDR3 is TGTGCCAGCAGCTTGCCCCCCCGGGACAGGGTCTCCTACGAGCAGTACTTC. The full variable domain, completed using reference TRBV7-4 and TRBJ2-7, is GAGVSQSPRYKVAKRGRDVALRCDSISGHVTLYWYRQTLGQGSEVLTYSQSDAQRDKSGRPSGRFSAERPERSVSTLKIQRTEQGDSAVYLCASSLPPRDRVSYEQYFGPGTRLTVT.

CDR3 residues: CASSIAPRGQVGLMRYNYGYTF. Here the CDR3 DNA reads TGTGCCAGTAGTATAGCCCCCCGAGGGCAAGTCGGCTTAATGAGGTATAACTATGGCTACACCTTC. The chain has TRBV19 and TRBJ1-2; D unresolved. The CDR3 spans 22 residues. The V gene lost 1 base and the J gene lost 1 base, with 31 bases spanning the gap. Germline CDR1 LNHDA, CDR2 SQIVND (reference sequence). Looking up the rest from reference TRBV19 and TRBJ1-2 gives the full variable domain: DGGITQSPKYLFRKEGQNVTLSCEQNLNHDAMYWYRQDPGQGLRLIYYSQIVNDFQKGDIAEGYSVSREKKESFPLTVTSAQKNPTAFYLCASSIAPRGQVGLMRYNYGYTFGSGTRLTVV.

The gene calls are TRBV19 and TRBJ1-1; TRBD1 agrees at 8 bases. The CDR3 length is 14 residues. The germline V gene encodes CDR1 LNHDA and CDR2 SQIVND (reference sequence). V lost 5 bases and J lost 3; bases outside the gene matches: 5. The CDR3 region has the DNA TGTGCCAGTAGTGTATCACAGGGGGACACTGAAGCTTTCTTT. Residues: CASSVSQGDTEAFF.

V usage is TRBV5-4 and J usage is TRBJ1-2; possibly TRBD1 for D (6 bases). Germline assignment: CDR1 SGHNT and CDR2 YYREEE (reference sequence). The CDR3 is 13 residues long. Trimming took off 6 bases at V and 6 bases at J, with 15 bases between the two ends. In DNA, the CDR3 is TGTGCCAGCACCGAAAGGACAGCCCATGGCTACACCTTC. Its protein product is CASTERTAHGYTF.

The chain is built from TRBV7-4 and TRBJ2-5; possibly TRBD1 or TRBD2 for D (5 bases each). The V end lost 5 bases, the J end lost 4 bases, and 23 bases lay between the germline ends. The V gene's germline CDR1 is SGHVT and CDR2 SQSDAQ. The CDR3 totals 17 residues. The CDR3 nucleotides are TGTGCCAGCAGCCCACGGTGGGACGGGGTGGTATTAGAGACCCAGTACTTC. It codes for CASSPRWDGVVLETQYF.

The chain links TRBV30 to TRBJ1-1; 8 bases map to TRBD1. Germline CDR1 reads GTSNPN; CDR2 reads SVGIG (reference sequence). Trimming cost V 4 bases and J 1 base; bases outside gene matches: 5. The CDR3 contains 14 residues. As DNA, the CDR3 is TGTGCCTGGAACTCGGACAGGGCGAACACTGAAGCTTTCTTT. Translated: CAWNSDRANTEAFF.

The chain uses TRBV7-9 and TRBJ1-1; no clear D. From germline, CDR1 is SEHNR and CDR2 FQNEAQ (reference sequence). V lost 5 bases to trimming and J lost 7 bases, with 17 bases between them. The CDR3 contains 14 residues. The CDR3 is CASSRGSSILEAFF. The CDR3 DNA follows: TGTGCCAGCAGCCGCGGTAGCTCCATTCTTGAAGCTTTCTTT.

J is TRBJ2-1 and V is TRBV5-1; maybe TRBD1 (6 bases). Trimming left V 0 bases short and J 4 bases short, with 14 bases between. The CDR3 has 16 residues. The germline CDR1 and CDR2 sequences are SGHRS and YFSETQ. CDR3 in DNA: TGCGCCAGCAGCTTGGTACCAGGGGACCATTACAATGAGCAGTTCTTC. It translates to CASSLVPGDHYNEQFF.

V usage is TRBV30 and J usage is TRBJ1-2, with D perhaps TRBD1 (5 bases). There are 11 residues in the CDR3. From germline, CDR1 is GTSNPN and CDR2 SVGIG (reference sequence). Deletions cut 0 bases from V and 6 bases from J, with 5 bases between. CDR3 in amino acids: CAWSVGDGYTF. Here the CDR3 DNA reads TGTGCCTGGAGTGTAGGGGATGGCTACACCTTC.

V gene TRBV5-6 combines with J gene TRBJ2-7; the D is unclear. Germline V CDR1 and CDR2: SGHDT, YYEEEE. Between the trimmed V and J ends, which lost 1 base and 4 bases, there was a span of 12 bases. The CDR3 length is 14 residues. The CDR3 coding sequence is TGTGCCAGCAGCTTGTCGCTAGGACCATACGAGCAGTACTTC. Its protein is CASSLSLGPYEQYF.

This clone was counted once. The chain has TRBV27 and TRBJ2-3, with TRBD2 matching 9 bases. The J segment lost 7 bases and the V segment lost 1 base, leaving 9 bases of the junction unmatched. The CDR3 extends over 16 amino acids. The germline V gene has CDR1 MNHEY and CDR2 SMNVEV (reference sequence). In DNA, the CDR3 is TGTGCCAGCAGTTTATGGGCGGGGGGGCAGAGGAATACGCAGTATTTT. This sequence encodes CASSLWAGGQRNTQYF.

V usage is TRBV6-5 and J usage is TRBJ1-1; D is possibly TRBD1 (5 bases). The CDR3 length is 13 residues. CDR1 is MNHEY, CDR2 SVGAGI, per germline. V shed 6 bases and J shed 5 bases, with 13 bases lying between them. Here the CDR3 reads CASRRGGRTEAFF. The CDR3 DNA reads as TGTGCCAGCAGGAGGGGAGGTAGGACTGAAGCTTTCTTT.

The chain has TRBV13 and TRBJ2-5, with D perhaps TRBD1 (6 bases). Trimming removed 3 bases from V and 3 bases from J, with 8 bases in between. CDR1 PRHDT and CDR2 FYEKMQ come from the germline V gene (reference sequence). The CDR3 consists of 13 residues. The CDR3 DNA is TGTGCCAGCAGCTTCCGGACAGAAGAGACCCAGTACTTC. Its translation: CASSFRTEETQYF.

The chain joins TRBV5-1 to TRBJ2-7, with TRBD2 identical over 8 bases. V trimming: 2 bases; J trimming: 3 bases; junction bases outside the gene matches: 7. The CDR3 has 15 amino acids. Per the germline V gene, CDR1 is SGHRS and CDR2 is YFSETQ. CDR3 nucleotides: TGCGCCAGCAGCTTCGACTTAGCGGGGTTCTACGAGCAGTACTTC. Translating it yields CASSFDLAGFYEQYF.